The present T cell receptor (beta chain) was sequenced within a study of blood T cells in healthy people across ages. Broader study findings: TCR beta diversity correlated strongly with naive T cell percentage.

Donor samples were obtained from healthy Caucasian individuals from Russia, aged roughly 6 to 95. No fewer than 7 million PBMCs went into each sample. Trimming left V 5 bases short and J 9 bases short, with 12 bases between. The CDR3 is made up of 12 amino acids. Concerning this clonotype: What it binds is unknown. A much bigger clone sits one base away, suggesting this may be a read error.

Sample-barcoded 5' priming and a J-beta primer mix drove a second PCR of about 6 to 12 cycles. TCRdb recomputed calls from the 5' RACE reads with MiXCR, one row per CDR3 protein. The profile shows approximately 1,000,000 distinct CDR3 sequences, 35% to 40% of them singletons. The sequencing input was blood. The sequence derives from a man aged 18 to 30 in good health. V usage is TRBV12-3 or TRBV12-4 and J usage is TRBJ2-3; D may be TRBD2 (6 bases). CDR3 nucleotide sequence: TGTGCCAGCAGTGACTCCCGGGAGACGCAGTATTTT. Translated, it gives CASSDSRETQYF.